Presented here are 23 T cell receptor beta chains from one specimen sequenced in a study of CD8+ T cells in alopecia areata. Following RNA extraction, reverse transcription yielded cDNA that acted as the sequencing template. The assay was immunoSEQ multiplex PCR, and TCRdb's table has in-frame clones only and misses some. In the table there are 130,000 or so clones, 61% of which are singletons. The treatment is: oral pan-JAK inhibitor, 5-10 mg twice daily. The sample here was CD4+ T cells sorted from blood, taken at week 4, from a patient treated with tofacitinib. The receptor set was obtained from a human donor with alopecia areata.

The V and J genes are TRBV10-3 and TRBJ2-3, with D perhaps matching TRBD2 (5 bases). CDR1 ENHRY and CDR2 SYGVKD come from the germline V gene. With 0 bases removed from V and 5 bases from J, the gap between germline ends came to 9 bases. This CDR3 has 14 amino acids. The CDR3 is CAISESGRRDTQYF. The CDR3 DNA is TGTGCCATCAGTGAGTCTGGGAGAAGAGATACGCAGTATTTT.

The CDR3 sequence is CASSLDLGSDTQYF. The CDR3 coding sequence is TGCGCCAGCAGCTTGGATCTGGGATCAGATACGCAGTATTTT. The rearrangement joins TRBV5-1 to TRBJ2-3; no firm D call. This CDR3 has 14 residues. The germline V gene encodes CDR1 SGHRS and CDR2 YFSETQ. Trimming took 0 bases from V and 4 from J, leaving 9 bases between them.

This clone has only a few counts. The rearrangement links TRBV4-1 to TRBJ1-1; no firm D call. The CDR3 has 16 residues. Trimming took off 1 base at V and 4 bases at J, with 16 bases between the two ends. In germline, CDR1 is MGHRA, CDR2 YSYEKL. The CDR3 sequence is CASSQGRNGLGTEAFF. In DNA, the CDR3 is TGCGCCAGCAGCCAAGGGCGTAATGGGTTGGGCACTGAAGCTTTCTTT.

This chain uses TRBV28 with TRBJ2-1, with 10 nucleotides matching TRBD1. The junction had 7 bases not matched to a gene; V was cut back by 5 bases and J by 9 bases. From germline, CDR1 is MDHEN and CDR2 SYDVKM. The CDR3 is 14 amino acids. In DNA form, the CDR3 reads TGTGCCAGCAGTCCGGGACAGGGGCGGCGTGAGCAGTTCTTC. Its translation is CASSPGQGRREQFF.

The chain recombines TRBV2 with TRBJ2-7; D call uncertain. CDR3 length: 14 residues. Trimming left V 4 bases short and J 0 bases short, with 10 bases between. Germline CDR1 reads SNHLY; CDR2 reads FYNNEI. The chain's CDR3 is CASSGLLSSYEQYF. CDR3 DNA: TGTGCCAGCAGTGGACTGCTGAGCTCCTACGAGCAGTACTTC.

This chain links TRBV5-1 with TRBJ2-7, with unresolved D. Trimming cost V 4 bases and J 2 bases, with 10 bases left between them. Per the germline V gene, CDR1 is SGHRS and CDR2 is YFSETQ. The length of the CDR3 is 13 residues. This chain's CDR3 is CASSPSPAYEQYF. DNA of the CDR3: TGCGCCAGCAGCCCGTCCCCCGCCTACGAGCAGTACTTC.

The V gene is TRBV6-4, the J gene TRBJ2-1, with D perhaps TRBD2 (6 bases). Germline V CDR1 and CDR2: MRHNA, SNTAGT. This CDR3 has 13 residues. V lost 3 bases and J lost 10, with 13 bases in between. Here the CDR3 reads CASSELMGGEQFF. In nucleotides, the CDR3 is TGTGCCAGCAGTGAATTGATGGGGGGAGAGCAGTTCTTC.

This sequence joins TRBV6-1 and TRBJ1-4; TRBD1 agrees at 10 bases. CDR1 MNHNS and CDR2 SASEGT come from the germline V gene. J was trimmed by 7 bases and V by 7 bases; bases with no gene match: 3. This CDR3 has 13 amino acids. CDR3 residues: CASIRTGGEKLFF. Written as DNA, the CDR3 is TGTGCCAGCATTAGGACAGGGGGTGAAAAACTGTTTTTT.

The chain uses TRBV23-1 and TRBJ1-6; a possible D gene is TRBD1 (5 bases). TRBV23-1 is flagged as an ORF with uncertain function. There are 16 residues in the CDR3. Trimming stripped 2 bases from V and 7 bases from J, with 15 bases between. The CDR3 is CASSQGKGAGNSPLHF. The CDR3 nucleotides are TGCGCCAGCAGTCAAGGGAAAGGGGCGGGAAATTCACCCCTCCACTTT.

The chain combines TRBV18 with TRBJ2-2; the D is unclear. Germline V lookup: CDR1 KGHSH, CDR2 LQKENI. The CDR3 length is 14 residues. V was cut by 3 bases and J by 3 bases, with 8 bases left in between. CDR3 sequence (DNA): TGTGCCAGCTCACCCGTCGGAGACACCGGGGAGCTGTTTTTT. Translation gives CASSPVGDTGELFF.

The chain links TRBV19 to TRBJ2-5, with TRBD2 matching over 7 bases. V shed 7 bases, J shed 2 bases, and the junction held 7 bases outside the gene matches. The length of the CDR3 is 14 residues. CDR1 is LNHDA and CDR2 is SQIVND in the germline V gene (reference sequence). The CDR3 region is CASKANGRQETQYF. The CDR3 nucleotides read TGTGCCAGTAAGGCGAACGGGAGGCAAGAGACCCAGTACTTC.

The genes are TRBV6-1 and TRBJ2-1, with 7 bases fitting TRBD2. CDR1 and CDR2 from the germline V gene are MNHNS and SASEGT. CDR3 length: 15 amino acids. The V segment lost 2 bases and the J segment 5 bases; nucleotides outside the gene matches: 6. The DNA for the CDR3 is TGTGCCAGCAGTGAACTTGCGGGAGTAAACAATGAGCAGTTCTTC. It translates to CASSELAGVNNEQFF.

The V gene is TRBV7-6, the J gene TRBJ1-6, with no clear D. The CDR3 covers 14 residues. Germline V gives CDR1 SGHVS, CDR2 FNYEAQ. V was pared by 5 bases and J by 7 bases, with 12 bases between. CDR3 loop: CASSADTSNSPLHF. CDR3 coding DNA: TGTGCCAGCAGCGCCGACACTTCCAATTCACCCCTCCACTTT.

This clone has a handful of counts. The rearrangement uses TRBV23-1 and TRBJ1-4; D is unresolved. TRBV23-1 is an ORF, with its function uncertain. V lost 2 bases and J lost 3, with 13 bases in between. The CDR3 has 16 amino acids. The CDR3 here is CASSQHCRDANEKLFF. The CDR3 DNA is TGCGCCAGCAGTCAACACTGCCGGGATGCTAATGAAAAACTGTTTTTT.

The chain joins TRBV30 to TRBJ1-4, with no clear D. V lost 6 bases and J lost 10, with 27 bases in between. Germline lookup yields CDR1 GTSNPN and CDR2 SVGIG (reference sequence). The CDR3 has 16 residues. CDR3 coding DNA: TGTGCCTGTAGTATCACGGCTACGGGAGAATGGGGAAAACTGTTTTTT. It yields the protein CACSITATGEWGKLFF.

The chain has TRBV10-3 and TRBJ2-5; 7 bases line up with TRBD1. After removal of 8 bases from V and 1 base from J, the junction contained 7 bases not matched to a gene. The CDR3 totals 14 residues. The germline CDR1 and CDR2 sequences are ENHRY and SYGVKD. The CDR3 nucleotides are TGTGCCATCCGTCGGACAGGTTCCCAAGAGACCCAGTACTTC. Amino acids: CAIRRTGSQETQYF.

The CDR3 protein is CASSRDRVHCTF. The CDR3 DNA follows: TGTGCCAGCAGCCGGGACAGAGTTCACTGTACCTTC. The chain has TRBV14 and TRBJ1-2; 7 positions agree with TRBD1. The germline V gene encodes CDR1 SGHDN and CDR2 FVKESK. The J segment lost 14 bases and the V segment lost 4 bases, leaving 10 bases of the junction unmatched. This CDR3 has 12 amino acids.

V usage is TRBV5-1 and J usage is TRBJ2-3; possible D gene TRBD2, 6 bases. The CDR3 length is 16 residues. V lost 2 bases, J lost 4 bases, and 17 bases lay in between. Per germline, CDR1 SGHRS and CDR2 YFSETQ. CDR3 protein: CASSFRGTGSSDTQYF. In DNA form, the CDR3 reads TGCGCCAGCAGCTTTCGGGGGACTGGGAGTTCAGATACGCAGTATTTT.

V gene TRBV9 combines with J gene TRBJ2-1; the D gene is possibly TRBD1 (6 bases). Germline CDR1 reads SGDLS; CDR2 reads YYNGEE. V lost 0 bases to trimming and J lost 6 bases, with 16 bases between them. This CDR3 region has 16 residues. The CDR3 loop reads CASSVVPKGVRNEQFF. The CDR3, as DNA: TGTGCCAGCAGCGTAGTGCCCAAGGGGGTACGCAATGAGCAGTTCTTC.

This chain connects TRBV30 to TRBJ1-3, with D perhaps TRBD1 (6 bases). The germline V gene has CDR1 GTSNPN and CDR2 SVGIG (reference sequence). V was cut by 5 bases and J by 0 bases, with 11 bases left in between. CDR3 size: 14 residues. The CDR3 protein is CAWGRGGSGNTIYF. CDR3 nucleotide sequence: TGTGCCTGGGGTAGAGGGGGCTCTGGAAACACCATATATTTT.

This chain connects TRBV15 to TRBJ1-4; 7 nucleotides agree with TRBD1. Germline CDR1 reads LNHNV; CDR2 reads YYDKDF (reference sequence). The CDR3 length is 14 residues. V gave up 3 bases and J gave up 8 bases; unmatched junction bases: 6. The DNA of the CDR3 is TGTGCCACCAGCAGGCGACAGGGAGGGGAAAAACTGTTTTTT. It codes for CATSRRQGGEKLFF.

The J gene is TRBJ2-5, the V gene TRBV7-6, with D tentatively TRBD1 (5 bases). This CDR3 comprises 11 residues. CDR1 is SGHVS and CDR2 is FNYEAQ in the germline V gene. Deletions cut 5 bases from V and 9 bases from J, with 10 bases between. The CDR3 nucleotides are TGTGCCAGCAGCGGTCAGGGTTCCCAGTACTTC. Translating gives CASSGQGSQYF.

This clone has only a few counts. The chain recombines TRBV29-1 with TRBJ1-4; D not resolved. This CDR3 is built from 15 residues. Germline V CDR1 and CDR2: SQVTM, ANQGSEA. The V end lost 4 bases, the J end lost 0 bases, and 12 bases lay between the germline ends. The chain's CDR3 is CSVGPLGATNEKLFF. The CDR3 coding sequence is TGCAGCGTTGGACCTCTTGGTGCAACTAATGAAAAACTGTTTTTT.